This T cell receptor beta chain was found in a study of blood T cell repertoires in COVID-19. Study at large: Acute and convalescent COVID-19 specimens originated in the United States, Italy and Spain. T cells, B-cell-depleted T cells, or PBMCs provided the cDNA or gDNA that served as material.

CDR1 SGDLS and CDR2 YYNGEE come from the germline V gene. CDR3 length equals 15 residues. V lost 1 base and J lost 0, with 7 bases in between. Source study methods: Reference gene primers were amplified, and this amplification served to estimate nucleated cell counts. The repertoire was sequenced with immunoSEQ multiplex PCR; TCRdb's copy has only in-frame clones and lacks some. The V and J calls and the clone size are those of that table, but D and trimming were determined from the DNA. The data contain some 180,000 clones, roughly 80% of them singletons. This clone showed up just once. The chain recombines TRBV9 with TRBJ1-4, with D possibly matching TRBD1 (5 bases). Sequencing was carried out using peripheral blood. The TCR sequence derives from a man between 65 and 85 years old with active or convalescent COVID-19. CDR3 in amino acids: CASSVLGATNEKLFF. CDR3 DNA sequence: TGTGCCAGCAGCGTATTAGGGGCAACTAATGAAAAACTGTTTTTT. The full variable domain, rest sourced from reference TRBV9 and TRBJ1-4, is DSGVTQTPKHLITATGQRVTLRCSPRSGDLSVYWYQQSLDQGLQFLIQYYNGEERAKGNILERFSAQQFPDLHSELNLSSLELGDSALYFCASSVLGATNEKLFFGSGTQLSVL.